This T cell receptor beta chain was found in a study of blood T cell repertoires in COVID-19. V dropped 2 bases and J dropped 3 bases, with 13 bases sitting between them. The germline CDR1 and CDR2 sequences are MNHNY and SVGAGI (reference sequence). CDR3 length: 15 amino acids. Method: immunoSEQ multiplex PCR; TCRdb's copy keeps in-frame clones and lacks some. The repertoire holds roughly 230,000 clones, with 80% to 90% as singletons. There are a few counts of this clone. The origin of this receptor is a man in his forties with acute or convalescent COVID-19. This chain uses TRBV6-6 with TRBJ1-1; maybe TRBD1 (6 bases). The sample comprised peripheral blood. CDR3 nucleotides: TGTGCCAGCAGTTACCCGACAGGACAATACACTGAAGCTTTCTTT. Encoded protein: CASSYPTGQYTEAFF.